This entry describes one TCR beta chain. The data were taken from a study of blood T cell repertoires in COVID-19. At the level of the study: Collection of acute and convalescent COVID-19 samples took place in the United States, Italy and Spain. From T cells, B-cell-depleted T cells, or PBMCs came the material, which was cDNA or gDNA.

Trimming left V 2 bases short and J 4 bases short, with 14 bases between. The CDR3 sequence is 15 residues long. CDR1 and CDR2 (germline): MDHEN, SYDVKM. Per the original methods: Estimation of nucleated cell counts was performed using reference gene primer amplification. The data were produced by immunoSEQ multiplex PCR, yet TCRdb's version contains in-frame clones alone and is incomplete. The DNA gave D and trimming, while V, J and clone size come from that table. Of 300,000 to 400,000 clones detected, 70% to 90% appear once; the ten largest clones hold 3% to 4%. The sequence was obtained from a woman aged 45-60 years with active or convalescent COVID-19. Sequencing input: peripheral blood. The chain joins TRBV28 to TRBJ1-1; unclear D gene. Here the CDR3 reads CASSLPASRGTEAFF. The CDR3 nucleotides read TGTGCCAGCAGTTTACCCGCCTCACGGGGCACTGAAGCTTTCTTT.